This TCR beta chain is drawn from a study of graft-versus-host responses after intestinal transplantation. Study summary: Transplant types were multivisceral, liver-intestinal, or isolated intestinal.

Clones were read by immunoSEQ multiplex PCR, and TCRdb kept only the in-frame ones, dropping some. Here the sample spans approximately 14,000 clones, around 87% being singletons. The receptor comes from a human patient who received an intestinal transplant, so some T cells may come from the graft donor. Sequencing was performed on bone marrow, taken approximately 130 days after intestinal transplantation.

CDR3 sequence reads: CASSLWEGLKEYF. In DNA form, the CDR3 reads TGTGCCAGCAGCCTATGGGAGGGTCTTAAGGAGTACTTC. V gene TRBV5-6 combines with J gene TRBJ2-7; 7 bases agree with TRBD2. The CDR3 is 13 residues long. Germline CDR1 is SGHDT and CDR2 is YYEEEE. Trimming cost V 4 bases and J 11 bases; bases outside gene matches: 12. Combining the CDR3 with reference TRBV5-6 and TRBJ2-7 gives the whole variable domain DAGVTQSPTHLIKTRGQQVTLRCSPKSGHDTVSWYQQALGQGPQFIFQYYEEEERQRGNFPDRFSGHQFPNYSSELNVNALLLGDSALYLCASSLWEGLKEYFGPGTRLTVT.